Described below is a single T cell receptor beta chain sequence and its context. This record comes from a study of blood T cell repertoires in COVID-19. Study-wide context: From T cells, B-cell-depleted T cells, or PBMCs came the material, which was cDNA or gDNA.

Clones were read by immunoSEQ multiplex PCR, and TCRdb kept only the in-frame ones, dropping some. The table records under 200,000 clones, 80% to 90% of them present only once. The CDR3 extends over 16 amino acids. In germline, CDR1 is MNHNY, CDR2 SVGAGI (reference sequence). The J segment lost 1 base and the V segment lost 4 bases, leaving 9 bases of the junction unmatched. This chain joins TRBV6-6 and TRBJ2-5, with TRBD2 matching over 7 bases. The receptor was derived from a woman in her 70s with acute or convalescent COVID-19. Input material: peripheral blood. This chain's CDR3 is CASSSLPGTTQETQYF. CDR3 in DNA: TGTGCCAGCAGTTCCCTCCCCGGGACTACCCAAGAGACCCAGTACTTC.